Below, 13 T cell receptor beta chains from the same sample are listed, as sequenced in a study of Graves' ophthalmopathy and Graves' hyperthyroidism. RNA transcripts provided the template for amplifying TCR beta CDR3 regions. The library came from an HTBI-primed first-round RT-PCR and a second-round multiplex PCR. MiXCR, run by TCRdb on the multiplex PCR reads, gives a single entry per CDR3 protein. The table shows roughly 230,000 distinct CDR3 sequences, with approximately 21% occurring only once. Sequencing input: peripheral blood. Source of these receptors: a woman between 50 and 59 years old with Graves' ophthalmopathy.

This clonotype occurred many times. This chain links TRBV20-1 with TRBJ1-2; 7 positions agree with TRBD1. Germline V gives CDR1 DFQATT, CDR2 SNEGSKA (reference sequence). V trimming: 3 bases; J trimming: 5 bases; junction bases outside the gene matches: 6. The CDR3 has 13 amino acids. The CDR3 loop reads CSARVGTAYGYTF. DNA for the CDR3: TGCAGTGCTAGGGTAGGGACAGCATATGGCTACACCTTC.

The chain carries TRBV29-1 and TRBJ1-1; no reliable D call. CDR3 size: 9 residues. Germline V gene lookup returns CDR1 SQVTM and CDR2 ANQGSEA. V dropped 3 bases and J dropped 6 bases, with 2 bases sitting between them. The CDR3 loop reads CSVEAEAFF. CDR3 DNA sequence: TGCAGCGTTGAGGCTGAAGCTTTCTTT.

The sample holds many counts of this clonotype. The chain recombines TRBV13 with TRBJ2-7; 8 positions match TRBD1. The junction had 12 bases not matched to a gene; V was cut back by 5 bases and J by 6 bases. The CDR3 has 15 residues. Germline V CDR1 and CDR2: PRHDT, FYEKMQ (reference sequence). The CDR3 reads CASSLRGTGRLEQYF. The CDR3 DNA follows: TGTGCCAGCAGCCTTCGTGGGACAGGACGGCTCGAGCAGTACTTC.

Many counts were recorded for this clonotype. The rearrangement joins TRBV12-3 or TRBV12-4 to TRBJ1-1; D is undetermined. V lost 0 bases and J 10 bases, leaving 9 bases between the germline ends. The CDR3 spans 12 residues. The CDR3 sequence is CASSLADLVAFF. Written as DNA, the CDR3 is TGTGCCAGCAGTTTAGCAGATCTGGTAGCTTTCTTT.

This clonotype occurred a few times. J is TRBJ1-5 and V is TRBV3-1; D gene ambiguous. Germline CDR1 LGHDT, CDR2 YNNKEL (reference sequence). CDR3 length: 14 residues. Trimming left V 3 bases short and J 3 bases short, with 9 bases between. The CDR3, as DNA: TGTGCCAGCAGCCAGGTAGGGATCAATCAGCCCCAGCATTTT. Protein product: CASSQVGINQPQHF.

There are many counts of this clonotype. This sequence joins TRBV10-1 and TRBJ2-1; 10 positions agree with TRBD1. V dropped 5 bases and J dropped 6; count of bases not matched to a gene: 7. The CDR3 is 15 residues long. The germline gives CDR1 WNHNN, CDR2 SYGVQD (reference sequence). The CDR3 reads CASSRDRGAVNEQFF. The CDR3 bases are TGCGCCAGCAGTCGGGACAGGGGAGCGGTCAATGAGCAGTTCTTC.

In this sample, this clonotype turned up many times. The chain links TRBV12-3 or TRBV12-4 to TRBJ1-3; TRBD1 matches at 9 bases. J lost 4 bases, V lost 5 bases, and 6 bases had no gene match. The CDR3 is 15 amino acids. This CDR3 is CASSIQGAVGNTIYF. The CDR3 nucleotides read TGTGCCAGCAGTATACAGGGGGCGGTCGGAAACACCATATATTTT.

This clonotype was counted many times. The junction departs from the called germline gene at one end, perhaps through a read error. V usage is TRBV24-1 and J usage is TRBJ2-7; TRBD1 is a possible D gene (5 bases). Germline-derived CDR1 and CDR2 are KGHDR and SFDVKD. The CDR3 totals 11 residues. CDR3 sequence: CAISQGYEQYF. The CDR3 DNA reads TGTGCCATCAGTCAGGGCTACGAGCAGTACTTC.

The chain links TRBV6-5 to TRBJ2-5; D might be TRBD2 (7 bases). The tail of the sequence fits TRBJ2-7 better, so the J call may be wrong. The CDR3 length is 15 residues. Germline CDR1 MNHEY, CDR2 SVGAGI. The CDR3, as DNA: TGTGCCAGCAGTTACGCGCAGGGGAGGGGCTACGAGCAGTACTTC. The encoded protein is CASSYAQGRGYEQYF.

Turning to this clonotype: A single base separates this from a much larger clone, so it may be a read error. The chain employs TRBV19 and TRBJ2-6; possibly TRBD1 for D (5 bases). CDR3 length: 15 residues. Germline V gene sequence: CDR1 LNHDA, CDR2 SQIVND (reference sequence). CDR3: CASSITNSGADVLTF. For the CDR3, the DNA is TGTGCCAGTAGTATAACTAACTCTGGGGCCGACGTCCTGACTTTC. The whole variable domain, filled in from reference TRBV19 and TRBJ2-6, reads DGGITQSPKYLFRKEGQNVTLSCEQNLNHDAMYWYRQDPGQGLRLIYYSQIVNDFQKGDIAEGYSVSREKKESFPLTVTSAQKNPTAFYLCASSITNSGADVLTFGAGSRLTVL.

This clonotype has ten or more counts. The chain carries TRBV12-3 or TRBV12-4 and TRBJ1-1, with no clear D. There are 13 residues in the CDR3. V was shortened by 7 bases and J by 11 bases, with 20 bases between the two germline ends. The CDR3 loop reads CASTISRTLSAFF. For the CDR3, the DNA is TGTGCCAGCACCATCTCTCGGACCTTATCGGCTTTCTTT.

This clonotype was recorded at least ten times. The chain links TRBV15 to TRBJ2-4; 10 bases fit TRBD1. Germline values: CDR1 LNHNV, CDR2 YYDKDF (reference sequence). V lost 3 bases to trimming and J lost 6 bases; unmatched junction nucleotides: 2. The CDR3 spans 14 residues. The CDR3 here is CATSSRDRGNIQYF. The CDR3 DNA is TGTGCCACCAGCAGCCGGGACAGGGGAAACATTCAGTACTTC.

This clonotype showed up many times. CDR3 DNA: TGTGCCAGCAGCTCGAGACTCGCGCCCGGGGAGCTGTTTTTT. This gives the protein CASSSRLAPGELFF. V and J are TRBV11-2 and TRBJ2-2; no firm D call. There are 14 residues in the CDR3. CDR1 is SGHAT and CDR2 is FQNNGV in the germline V gene. Deletions cut 4 bases from V and 6 bases from J, with 12 bases between.